This is a list of T cell receptor beta chains from one sample in a study of blood T cell repertoires in COVID-19. Generated by immunoSEQ multiplex PCR, the TCRdb table keeps only in-frame clones and is missing some. The repertoire holds about 180,000 clones, with around nine tenths as singletons. Sequencing used peripheral blood. The receptor source for this set is a woman in her 70s with COVID-19, enrolled during active disease. Both conserved end residues are part of each CDR3. The D gene is left open where the match is weak.

d_gene	v_gene	j_gene	CDR3aa	CDR3nt
.	TRBV5-1	TRBJ2-2	CASRGGSGNTGELFF	TGCGCCAGCAGGGGGGGTAGCGGAAACACCGGGGAGCTGTTTTTT
.	TRBV6-5	TRBJ2-5	CASSRAGSEETQYF	TGTGCCAGCAGTCGAGCCGGCAGCGAAGAGACCCAGTACTTC
.	TRBV4-2	TRBJ1-6	CASSQDTRTNSPLHF	TGTGCCAGCAGCCAAGACACCAGGACAAATTCACCCCTCCACTTT
.	TRBV13	TRBJ2-7	CASSSRYRGSSYEQYF	TGTGCCAGCAGCTCACGTTATCGGGGGAGCTCCTACGAGCAGTACTTC
.	TRBV10-3	TRBJ1-6	CAISEDSRLNSPLHF	TGTGCCATCAGTGAGGACAGCCGACTTAATTCACCCCTCCACTTT
.	TRBV9	TRBJ2-3	CASTKGGLRVGTDTQYF	TGTGCCAGCACCAAAGGGGGATTGCGGGTAGGCACAGATACGCAGTATTTT
TRBD1	TRBV7-9	TRBJ2-5	CASSPDRGGETQYF	TGTGCCAGCAGCCCGGACAGGGGAGGGGAGACCCAGTACTTC
TRBD1	TRBV7-9	TRBJ2-1	CASSRGQGSTFLDEQFF	TGTGCCAGCAGCCGGGGACAGGGTTCTACATTTTTGGATGAGCAGTTCTTC
.	TRBV28	TRBJ1-2	CASIAGVDYGYTF	TGTGCCAGCATAGCAGGGGTGGACTATGGCTACACCTTC
.	TRBV30	TRBJ1-2	CAWSVTDGYTF	TGTGCCTGGAGTGTAACGGATGGCTACACCTTC
.	TRBV30	TRBJ1-1	CAWTGDTNTEAFF	TGTGCCTGGACGGGGGATACGAACACTGAAGCTTTCTTT
.	TRBV12-3/TRBV12-4	TRBJ2-3	CASKPGAADTQYF	TGTGCCAGCAAACCAGGGGCCGCAGATACGCAGTATTTT